This entry features one T cell receptor (beta chain) sequence. The antigen is not known. These data originate in a study of cytomegalovirus exposure and HLA in healthy donors. V was clipped by 3 bases and J by 0 bases, with 5 bases between them. Germline CDR1 and CDR2: SGHNT and YENEEA. The CDR3 is 14 residues long. Findings of the study overall: Researchers reported in a later analysis that a missense DCLRE1C variant was tied to TCR beta V- and J-gene trimming.

The study ran its PCR with 60 Vbeta and 13 Jbeta primers. TCRdb keeps only in-frame clones here, not all; method: immunoSEQ multiplex PCR. The sample carries roughly 180,000 clones, about four fifths recorded once. Input material: PBMCs. The clonotype was recovered from a girl aged 10 to 17 in good health and CMV-seropositive. The chain employs TRBV11-3 and TRBJ2-2; no definite D call. CDR3 protein: CASSFGPNTGELFF. CDR3 nucleotides: TGTGCCAGCAGCTTTGGCCCGAACACCGGGGAGCTGTTTTTT.